The 19 T cell receptor beta chains listed next were all sequenced from one sample in a study of T cell changes during pregnancy in multiple sclerosis. Measured with immunoSEQ multiplex PCR; TCRdb has only the in-frame clones, and not every one. The data hold roughly 40,000 clones, with 91% observed a single time. This sample comprised CD4+ T cells from peripheral blood mononuclear cells, obtained before pregnancy. Receptors originate from a female donor with multiple sclerosis, enrolled in a pregnancy study.

The V call is TRBV13, the J call TRBJ1-2, with 7 bases identical to TRBD1. V was clipped by 8 bases and J by 0 bases; unmatched bases: 12. The CDR3 covers 16 residues. Germline V gene data show CDR1 as PRHDT and CDR2 as FYEKMQ (reference sequence). CDR3 sequence (DNA): TGTGCCAGCCGACCCACCGGAGGGGGCACTAACTATGGCTACACCTTC. Encoded protein: CASRPTGGGTNYGYTF.

This clone occurred once. The V call is TRBV7-2, the J call TRBJ2-3; 8 bases are shared with TRBD1. This CDR3 comprises 15 residues. J gave up 0 bases and V 6 bases, and 5 bases lay outside the gene matches. Germline assignment: CDR1 SGHTA and CDR2 FQGNSA. CDR3 bases: TGTGCCAGCAGGGGACAGGTCACTAGCACAGATACGCAGTATTTT. Translation gives CASRGQVTSTDTQYF.

The chain has TRBV7-8 and TRBJ2-1; TRBD2 matches 10 bases. CDR3 size: 17 residues. CDR1 and CDR2 from the germline V gene are SGHVS and FQNEAQ. J gave up 6 bases and V 4 bases, and 12 bases lay outside the gene matches. The CDR3 loop is CASSSSRTSGKSNEQFF. The CDR3 region has the DNA TGTGCCAGCAGCTCTAGCCGGACTAGCGGAAAATCCAATGAGCAGTTCTTC.

The chain combines TRBV7-2 with TRBJ1-2, with no clear D. The CDR3 contains 14 residues. V was cut by 5 bases and J by 0 bases, with 10 bases left in between. The germline gives CDR1 SGHTA, CDR2 FQGNSA. CDR3 DNA sequence: TGTGCCAGCAGCCCGCGGAGTCCTAACTATGGCTACACCTTC. As protein: CASSPRSPNYGYTF.

This clone was observed once. J is TRBJ2-7 and V is TRBV18; TRBD1 matches 8 bases. Germline values: CDR1 KGHSH, CDR2 LQKENI. Trimming cost V 0 bases and J 4 bases; bases outside gene matches: 5. The CDR3 sequence is 15 residues long. CDR3 protein: CASSPPSTGGYEQYF. CDR3 coding DNA: TGTGCCAGCTCACCACCGTCTACAGGGGGGTACGAGCAGTACTTC.

The CDR3 here is CASSLLGGGNEKLFF. For the CDR3, the DNA is TGTGCCAGCAGCTTATTGGGGGGGGGAAATGAAAAACTGTTTTTT. The chain is built from TRBV7-2 and TRBJ1-4; possible D gene TRBD1, 5 bases. The V gene's germline CDR1 is SGHTA and CDR2 FQGNSA. CDR3 size: 15 residues. Trimming stripped 2 bases from V and 5 bases from J, with 12 bases between.

V and J are TRBV27 and TRBJ1-5; D is unclear. The CDR3 covers 13 residues. Trimming pared 3 bases from V and 5 bases from J, leaving 8 bases between. Germline CDR1 MNHEY, CDR2 SMNVEV (reference sequence). Here the CDR3 reads CASSFNRDQPQHF. The CDR3 nucleotides read TGTGCCAGCAGTTTTAACCGCGATCAGCCCCAGCATTTT.

The J gene is TRBJ2-7, the V gene TRBV6-6, with no clear D. Germline V gene data show CDR1 as MNHNY and CDR2 as SVGAGI (reference sequence). V lost 4 bases to trimming and J lost 4 bases, with 8 bases between them. CDR3 length equals 12 residues. CDR3 region: CASSSPRYEQYF. CDR3 bases: TGTGCCAGCAGTTCCCCCCGTTACGAGCAGTACTTC.

This chain connects TRBV21-1 to TRBJ2-7; TRBD1, the table's D call, was not compared with the DNA. TRBV21-1 is recorded as a pseudogene. The CDR3 sequence is 16 residues long. CDR3: CASSRVPGQGSYEQYF. DNA of the CDR3: TGTGCCAGCAGCAGGGTTCCGGGACAGGGATCCTACGAGCAGTACTTC.

This clone has only one observation. The chain links TRBV7-2 to TRBJ1-2; D is unresolved. Trimming stripped 0 bases from V and 8 bases from J, with 16 bases between. The germline V gene has CDR1 SGHTA and CDR2 FQGNSA. The CDR3 totals 15 residues. CDR3 coding DNA: TGTGCCAGCAGCTTAGCGGCGACTAGGGATGGAGGCTACACCTTC. This translates into CASSLAATRDGGYTF.

The chain joins TRBV7-2 to TRBJ2-5, with 7 bases aligning to TRBD1. The CDR3 consists of 12 residues. Germline CDR1 reads SGHTA; CDR2 reads FQGNSA. With V trimmed by 5 bases and J by 3 bases, 0 bases remained unmatched. CDR3 residues: CASSGTEETQYF. In DNA form, the CDR3 reads TGTGCCAGCAGCGGGACAGAAGAGACCCAGTACTTC.

The chain carries TRBV10-3 and TRBJ2-7, with TRBD1 identical over 7 bases. Losses at the gene ends were 7 bases for V and 0 bases for J; bases not matched to a gene: 6. The CDR3 contains 14 residues. Germline V gene lookup returns CDR1 ENHRY and CDR2 SYGVKD. The CDR3 protein is CAITAGTVSYEQYF. DNA for the CDR3: TGTGCCATCACAGCCGGGACAGTCTCCTACGAGCAGTACTTC.

In DNA form, the CDR3 reads TGTGCCAGCAGTTACGTGGGGGCGAATCAGCCCCAGCATTTT. It yields the protein CASSYVGANQPQHF. V usage is TRBV6-6 and J usage is TRBJ1-5; D possibly corresponds to TRBD1 (6 bases). V was trimmed by 2 bases and J by 4 bases, leaving 9 bases between them. Germline loops: CDR1 MNHNY, CDR2 SVGAGI (reference sequence). CDR3 length equals 14 residues.

The chain uses TRBV6-4 and TRBJ2-1; 8 positions agree with TRBD1. The CDR3 contains 15 residues. Germline V gene data show CDR1 as MRHNA and CDR2 as SNTAGT. Trimming at V came to 3 bases and at J to 8 bases, leaving 9 bases not matched to a gene. The CDR3 is CASSEGTGGWDEQFF. The CDR3 region has the DNA TGTGCCAGCAGTGAAGGGACAGGTGGTTGGGATGAGCAGTTCTTC.

The chain has TRBV18 and TRBJ1-1; perhaps TRBD1 as D (5 bases). There are 15 residues in the CDR3. V was pared by 3 bases and J by 1 base, with 12 bases between. Germline CDR1 KGHSH, CDR2 LQKENI. The CDR3 spells CASSPSGTPNTEAFF. The CDR3 DNA is TGTGCCAGCTCACCCAGCGGGACTCCGAACACTGAAGCTTTCTTT.

The genes are TRBV7-9 and TRBJ2-1, with 7 positions matching TRBD2. V was clipped by 8 bases and J by 6 bases; unmatched bases: 7. In germline, CDR1 is SEHNR, CDR2 FQNEAQ (reference sequence). This CDR3 comprises 13 residues. This CDR3 is CASQRLAGNEQFF. CDR3 coding DNA: TGTGCCAGCCAGAGACTAGCAGGCAATGAGCAGTTCTTC.

The rearrangement uses TRBV7-8 and TRBJ2-5; tentatively, D is TRBD1 (6 bases). The V end was cut by 5 bases, the J end by 5 bases, with 15 bases between. In germline, CDR1 is SGHVS, CDR2 FQNEAQ. CDR3 length: 14 amino acids. CDR3 sequence (DNA): TGTGCCAGCAGCCCACCGACAGGCCGGGAGACCCAGTACTTC. It translates to CASSPPTGRETQYF.

The chain recombines TRBV7-3 with TRBJ2-1; 8 bases are shared with TRBD2. The CDR3 is 18 residues long. Germline values: CDR1 SGHTA, CDR2 FQGTGA. Germline trimming cut 5 bases from V and 2 bases from J; bases unmatched to any gene: 14. The CDR3 region is CASSPGGPLLSPYNEQFF. CDR3 nucleotides: TGTGCCAGCAGCCCGGGGGGGCCCTTACTTTCCCCCTACAATGAGCAGTTCTTC. The whole variable domain, remainder taken from reference TRBV7-3 and TRBJ2-1, is GAGVSQTPSNKVTEKGKYVELRCDPISGHTALYWYRQSLGQGPEFLIYFQGTGAADDSGLPNDRFFAVRPEGSVSTLKIQRTERGDSAVYLCASSPGGPLLSPYNEQFFGPGTRLTVL.

V and J are TRBV7-2 and TRBJ1-2, with a tentative D call TRBD1 (6 bases). The CDR3 sequence is 14 residues long. Per germline, CDR1 SGHTA and CDR2 FQGNSA. Deletions cut 5 bases from V and 4 bases from J, with 14 bases between. CDR3 sequence: CASSVSDSFYGYTF. CDR3 DNA sequence: TGTGCCAGCAGCGTATCGGACAGTTTCTATGGCTACACCTTC.